This T cell receptor beta chain was obtained from a study of blood T cell repertoires in COVID-19. For the study at large: COVID-19 samples, acute and convalescent, were from the United States, Italy and Spain.

The table lists this clone with a few counts. CDR3 length: 20 residues. The germline V gene has CDR1 SGDLS and CDR2 YYNGEE. The V and J ends lost 0 bases and 7 bases, in that order; junction bases with no gene match: 18. Sequenced by immunoSEQ multiplex PCR; TCRdb stores in-frame clones only, minus some. The table lists roughly 100,000 clones, over 75% of them singletons. Sequencing used peripheral blood. This clonotype originated in a man in his forties or fifties with acute or convalescent COVID-19. This chain connects TRBV9 to TRBJ2-2, with TRBD1 matching 10 bases. DNA of the CDR3: TGTGCCAGCAGCGTAGACCCACACTCCCTCCGGGACAGGGGAAGCGGGGAGCTGTTTTTT. This translates into CASSVDPHSLRDRGSGELFF.